This T cell receptor (beta chain) was identified during a study of blood T cell repertoires in COVID-19. Study in general: Spain, Italy and the United States supplied samples that represented acute and convalescent COVID-19. T cells, B-cell-depleted T cells, or PBMCs provided the cDNA or gDNA that served as material.

Individuals drawn from around 25 US areas were about 18 to 89 years old. Methods used by the authors: The authors estimated nucleated cell counts from reference gene primer amplification. Using immunoSEQ multiplex PCR, the repertoire was profiled, and TCRdb retains in-frame clones only, with some absent. V and J calls and clone size are copied from that table; D and trimming were computed from the DNA. The profile shows 150,000 to 200,000 clones, 75% to 85% of them singletons. This receptor was taken from a woman in her sixties or seventies who had recovered from COVID-19. The specimen sequenced was PBMCs or T cells enriched from blood (not recorded which).

The CDR3 is CASSLGQVYEQFF. The CDR3 DNA reads as TGTGCCAGCAGCTTAGGACAGGTATATGAGCAGTTCTTC. J is TRBJ2-1 and V is TRBV7-3, with TRBD1 identical over 7 bases. Unmatched junction bases numbered 3, after V lost 2 bases and J lost 8 bases. Germline lookup yields CDR1 SGHTA and CDR2 FQGTGA. The CDR3 has 13 amino acids.